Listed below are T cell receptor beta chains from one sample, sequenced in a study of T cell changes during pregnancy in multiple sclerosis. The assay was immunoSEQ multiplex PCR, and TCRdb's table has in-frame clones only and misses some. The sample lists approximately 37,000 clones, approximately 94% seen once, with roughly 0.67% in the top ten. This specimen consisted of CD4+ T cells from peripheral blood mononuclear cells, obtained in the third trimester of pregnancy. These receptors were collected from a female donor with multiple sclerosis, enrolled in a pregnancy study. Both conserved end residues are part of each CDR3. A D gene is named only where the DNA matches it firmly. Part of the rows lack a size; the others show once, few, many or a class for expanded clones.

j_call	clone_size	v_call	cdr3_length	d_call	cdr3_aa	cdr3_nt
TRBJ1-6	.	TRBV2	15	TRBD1	CASSLKVDRETPLHF	TGTGCCAGCAGTCTAAAAGTGGACAGGGAGACACCCCTCCACTTT
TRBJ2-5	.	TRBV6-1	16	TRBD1	CASSEPIGTGRETQYF	TGTGCCAGCAGTGAACCGATAGGGACAGGGAGAGAGACCCAGTACTTC
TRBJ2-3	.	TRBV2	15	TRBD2	CASSEAAGGRDTQYF	TGTGCCAGCAGTGAAGCAGCGGGGGGCAGGGATACGCAGTATTTT
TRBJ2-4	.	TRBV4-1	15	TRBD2	CASSLDKGRGNIQYF	TGCGCCAGCAGCCTAGATAAAGGGCGGGGGAACATTCAGTACTTC
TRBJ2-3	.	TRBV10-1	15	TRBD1	CASIPGQGNTDTQYF	TGCGCCAGCATCCCAGGACAGGGTAACACAGATACGCAGTATTTT
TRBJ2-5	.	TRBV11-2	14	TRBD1	CASSLTQGWETQYF	TGTGCCAGCAGCCTCACACAGGGGTGGGAGACCCAGTACTTC
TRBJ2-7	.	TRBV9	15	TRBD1	CASSVGTGGSYEQYF	TGTGCCAGCAGCGTAGGTACAGGGGGGTCCTACGAGCAGTACTTC
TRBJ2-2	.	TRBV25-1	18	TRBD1	CASSLYGSGTGRSGELFF	TGTGCCAGCAGTCTCTACGGCTCCGGGACAGGGAGGTCCGGGGAGCTGTTTTTT
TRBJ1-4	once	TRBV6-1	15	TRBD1	CASSPGQGHNEKLFF	TGTGCCAGCAGTCCGGGACAGGGCCATAATGAAAAACTGTTTTTT
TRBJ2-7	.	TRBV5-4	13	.	CASSLTSSYEQYF	TGTGCCAGCAGCTTGACAAGCTCCTACGAGCAGTACTTC
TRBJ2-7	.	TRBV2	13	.	CASGGTASYEQYF	TGTGCCAGCGGAGGGACGGCATCCTACGAGCAGTACTTC
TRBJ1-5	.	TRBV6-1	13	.	CARVTPSNQPQHF	TGTGCCAGGGTAACACCTAGCAATCAGCCCCAGCATTTT
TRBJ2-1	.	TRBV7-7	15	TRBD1	CASSVMGQGWDEQFF	TGTGCCAGCAGCGTAATGGGACAGGGTTGGGATGAGCAGTTCTTC
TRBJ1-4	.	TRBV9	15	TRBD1	CASSLEGASNEKLFF	TGTGCCAGCAGCCTTGAGGGGGCATCTAATGAAAAACTGTTTTTT
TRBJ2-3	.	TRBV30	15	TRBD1	CAWSTGQGSTDTQYF	TGTGCCTGGAGTACGGGACAGGGATCGACAGATACGCAGTATTTT
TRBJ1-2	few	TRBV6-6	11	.	CASRSVYGYTF	TGTGCCAGCAGATCAGTATATGGCTACACCTTC
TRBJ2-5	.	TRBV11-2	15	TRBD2	CASSLGDYGRETQYF	TGTGCCAGCAGCTTAGGGGACTACGGAAGAGAGACCCAGTACTTC
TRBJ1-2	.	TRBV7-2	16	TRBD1	CASSRDGRGFVYGYTF	TGTGCCAGCAGCAGAGACGGCAGGGGGTTTGTCTATGGCTACACCTTC
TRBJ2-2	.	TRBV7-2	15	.	CASSLLPGNTGELFF	TGTGCCAGCAGCTTACTACCGGGGAACACCGGGGAGCTGTTTTTT
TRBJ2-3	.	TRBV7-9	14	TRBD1	CASSPGQGTDTQYF	TGTGCCAGCAGCCCAGGACAGGGCACAGATACGCAGTATTTT
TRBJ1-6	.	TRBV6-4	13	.	CASGVSYNSPLHF	TGTGCCAGCGGAGTCTCCTATAATTCACCCCTCCACTTT
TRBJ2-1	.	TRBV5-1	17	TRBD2	CASSLGSRTSGREEQFF	TGCGCCAGCAGCTTGGGATCGCGGACTAGCGGCCGGGAGGAGCAGTTCTTC
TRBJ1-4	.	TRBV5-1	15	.	CASSLNTGLNEKLFF	TGCGCCAGCAGCTTGAATACAGGATTGAATGAAAAACTGTTTTTT
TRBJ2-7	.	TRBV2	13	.	CASSEGILYEQYF	TGTGCCAGCAGTGAGGGCATACTTTACGAGCAGTACTTC
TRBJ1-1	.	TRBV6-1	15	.	CASSGFEGGNTEAFF	TGTGCCAGCAGTGGCTTCGAGGGAGGGAACACTGAAGCTTTCTTT
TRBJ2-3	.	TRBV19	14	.	CASSTSAHTDTQYF	TGTGCCAGTAGTACTAGCGCTCACACAGATACGCAGTATTTT
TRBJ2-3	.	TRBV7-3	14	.	CASSLAASTDTQYF	TGTGCCAGCAGCTTAGCGGCTAGCACAGATACGCAGTATTTT